Listed here are 29 T cell receptor beta chains from one sample, sequenced in a study of T cell repertoires in cytomegalovirus infection. TCRdb re-called the reads through MiXCR, storing one row per CDR3 protein. The sample yields around 450,000 distinct CDR3 sequences, approximately 10% seen once. Sequencing input: PBMCs. Every receptor here comes from a human donor in good health (CMV status not recorded). Some clones in this sample may be carry-over from other donors' samples.

The sample holds many counts of this clonotype. Here the CDR3 reads CASSEAGLAGVEQYF. CDR3 nucleotide sequence: TGTGCCAGCAGTGAAGCGGGACTAGCGGGAGTCGAGCAGTACTTC. The chain recombines TRBV6-1 with TRBJ2-7; 14 bases match TRBD2. Germline CDR1 is MNHNS and CDR2 is SASEGT. This CDR3 has 15 residues. The V gene end was trimmed by 0 bases and the J gene end by 6 bases; junction bases not matched to a gene: 1.

This clonotype was recorded at least ten times. The V gene is TRBV7-2, the J gene TRBJ2-7; D is uncertain. Trimming cost V 2 bases and J 1 base, with 12 bases left between them. Germline CDR1 is SGHTA and CDR2 is FQGNSA. The CDR3 is 15 amino acids. The CDR3 nucleotides read TGTGCCAGCAGCTTAACCCTCCGGCAGTCCTACGAGCAGTACTTC. The encoded protein is CASSLTLRQSYEQYF.

In this sample, this clonotype turned up many times. V gene TRBV4-2 combines with J gene TRBJ2-7; TRBD2 might be the D (5 bases). The CDR3 is 15 amino acids. Germline values: CDR1 LGHNA, CDR2 YNFKEQ. Trimming removed 2 bases at V and 9 bases at J, with 20 bases between. The CDR3 DNA follows: TGTGCCAGCAGCCAACAGGAGGACCCCGAACGGGGGCAGTACTTC. Protein sequence: CASSQQEDPERGQYF.

The table lists this clonotype with a few counts. With a much larger clone just one base away, this may be a read error. V usage is TRBV7-3 and J usage is TRBJ2-2, with D perhaps TRBD2 (5 bases). Germline V gives CDR1 SGHTA, CDR2 FQGTGA. V lost 4 bases to trimming and J lost 1 base, with 7 bases between them. The CDR3 contains 14 residues. CDR3 in amino acids: CASSSGKNTGELFF. For the CDR3, the DNA is TGTGCCAGCAGCTCCGGGAAGAACACCGGGGAGCTGTTTTTT.

At least ten counts were recorded for this clonotype. The V and J genes are TRBV3-1 and TRBJ2-3, with a tentative D call TRBD1 (5 bases). The CDR3 contains 13 residues. From germline, CDR1 is LGHDT and CDR2 YNNKEL (reference sequence). Between the trimmed V and J ends, which lost 7 bases and 1 base, there was a span of 9 bases. Written as DNA, the CDR3 is TGTGCCAGCATTCAAGGGGGCACAGATACGCAGTATTTT. Translation gives CASIQGGTDTQYF.

The sample holds a few counts of this clonotype. The rearrangement links TRBV10-3 to TRBJ1-4, with D perhaps TRBD1 (6 bases). The V gene's germline CDR1 is ENHRY and CDR2 SYGVKD. V shed 6 bases and J shed 2 bases, with 13 bases lying between them. CDR3 length: 15 residues. The CDR3 spells CAISQYRETNEKLFF. The CDR3 DNA sequence: TGTGCCATCAGCCAGTACAGGGAGACTAATGAAAAACTGTTTTTT.

At least ten counts were recorded for this clonotype. The rearrangement uses TRBV2 and TRBJ1-5; D uncertain. This CDR3 is 13 amino acids long. Germline V CDR1 and CDR2: SNHLY, FYNNEI. V was trimmed by 5 bases and J by 3 bases, leaving 8 bases between them. This CDR3 is CASSIWVNQPQHF. CDR3 DNA: TGTGCCAGCAGTATCTGGGTCAATCAGCCCCAGCATTTT.

This clonotype has a count of ten or more. The chain is built from TRBV6-5 and TRBJ2-1, with 7 bases fitting TRBD1. Trimming at V came to 5 bases and at J to 0 bases, leaving 10 bases not matched to a gene. This CDR3 comprises 17 residues. Germline CDR1 reads MNHEY; CDR2 reads SVGAGI. CDR3 in DNA: TGTGCCAGCAGTCTTTCTTGGACAGGCAGCTCCTACAATGAGCAGTTCTTC. Translation gives CASSLSWTGSSYNEQFF.

This clonotype was counted at least ten times. V usage is TRBV12-3 or TRBV12-4 and J usage is TRBJ1-3; D is undetermined. The V end was cut by 11 bases, the J end by 1 base, with 12 bases between. The length of the CDR3 is 13 residues. CDR3 in DNA: TGTGCCGGCAAGGAGATTTCTGGAAACACCATATATTTT. It yields the protein CAGKEISGNTIYF.

In regard to this clonotype: One base away lies a much larger clone, so this may be a sequencing read error. This rearrangement joins TRBV28 to TRBJ2-3; D possibly corresponds to TRBD2 (6 bases). Germline CDR1 and CDR2: MDHEN and SYDVKM. Trimming removed 7 bases from V and 3 bases from J, with 11 bases in between. The CDR3 is 13 residues long. CDR3 nucleotides: TGTGCCAGCAACCGGGAGAGGACAGATACGCAGTATTTT. It is translated as CASNRERTDTQYF.

The J gene is TRBJ2-5, the V gene TRBV28, with a tentative D call TRBD1 (6 bases). V was trimmed by 5 bases and J by 0 bases, leaving 22 bases between them. This CDR3 comprises 18 residues. CDR1 is MDHEN and CDR2 is SYDVKM in the germline V gene. This chain's CDR3 is CASSPPLWGQPYQETQYF. CDR3 nucleotide sequence: TGTGCCAGCAGTCCCCCCCTCTGGGGGCAGCCGTACCAAGAGACCCAGTACTTC.

The chain links TRBV5-1 to TRBJ2-3; perhaps TRBD2 as D (5 bases). The CDR3 runs 15 residues. V shed 3 bases and J shed 1 base, with 12 bases lying between them. Germline CDR1 is SGHRS and CDR2 is YFSETQ. DNA for the CDR3: TGCGCCAGCAGCTGGGGTGCGAGGGGCACAGATACGCAGTATTTT. Protein product: CASSWGARGTDTQYF.

This clonotype was seen ten or more times. The genes are TRBV28 and TRBJ2-7; 8 positions match TRBD2. This CDR3 is built from 14 residues. V was clipped by 1 base and J by 3 bases; unmatched bases: 2. Per the germline V gene, CDR1 is MDHEN and CDR2 is SYDVKM. Here the CDR3 reads CASSLLGLDYEQYF. CDR3 sequence (DNA): TGTGCCAGCAGTTTATTGGGACTAGACTACGAGCAGTACTTC.

The CDR3 loop reads CASSSPRREQYF. For the CDR3, the DNA is TGTGCCAGCAGTTCCCCCCGTCGGGAGCAGTACTTC. This chain joins TRBV28 and TRBJ2-7; D unresolved. Germline assignment: CDR1 MDHEN and CDR2 SYDVKM. V was trimmed by 4 bases and J by 7 bases, leaving 11 bases between them. The CDR3 length is 12 residues.

CDR3 sequence (DNA): TGTGCCAGCAGCGTAGCTTATAATTCACCCCTCCACTTT. This codes for CASSVAYNSPLHF. The V gene is TRBV9, the J gene TRBJ1-6; D unclear. The CDR3 has 13 residues. V lost 0 bases, J lost 4 bases, and 2 bases lay in between. Per germline, CDR1 SGDLS and CDR2 YYNGEE.

This clonotype was counted ten times or more. The rearrangement links TRBV5-1 to TRBJ2-7; 9 bases are a match to TRBD2. The CDR3 is 16 residues long. The V gene end was trimmed by 2 bases and the J gene end by 4 bases; junction bases not matched to a gene: 10. The germline CDR1 and CDR2 sequences are SGHRS and YFSETQ. This CDR3 reads CASSLGSSGIAYEQYF. The DNA of the CDR3 is TGCGCCAGCAGCTTAGGGTCTAGCGGGATTGCGTACGAGCAGTACTTC. The full variable domain, completed using reference TRBV5-1 and TRBJ2-7, is KAGVTQTPRYLIKTRGQQVTLSCSPISGHRSVSWYQQTPGQGLQFLFEYFSETQRNKGNFPGRFSGRQFSNSRSEMNVSTLELGDSALYLCASSLGSSGIAYEQYFGPGTRLTVT.

This chain connects TRBV15 to TRBJ1-2; weak D call: TRBD1 (5 bases). Germline values: CDR1 LNHNV, CDR2 YYDKDF (reference sequence). This CDR3 has 17 residues. Trimming cost V 0 bases and J 8 bases, with 22 bases left between them. CDR3 sequence: CATSRDLAEGALGGYTF. The CDR3 DNA reads as TGTGCCACCAGCAGAGATCTGGCAGAAGGGGCATTAGGGGGCTACACCTTC.

At least ten counts were recorded for this clonotype. V usage is TRBV5-6 and J usage is TRBJ1-2; 9 bases line up with TRBD1. CDR1 is SGHDT and CDR2 is YYEEEE in the germline V gene. The CDR3 has 15 residues. The J segment lost 7 bases and the V segment lost 4 bases, leaving 11 bases of the junction unmatched. The DNA for the CDR3 is TGTGCCAGCAGCGCTTCCGGGACAGGGCTTCCTGGCTACACCTTC. Amino acid sequence: CASSASGTGLPGYTF.

V usage is TRBV7-9 and J usage is TRBJ2-7; 8 bases are shared with TRBD2. V lost 1 base to trimming and J lost 4 bases; unmatched junction nucleotides: 6. Germline V gene data show CDR1 as SEHNR and CDR2 as FQNEAQ (reference sequence). This CDR3 region has 15 residues. CDR3: CASSLERGGRYEQYF. The CDR3 nucleotides are TGTGCCAGCAGCTTAGAACGGGGGGGTAGGTACGAGCAGTACTTC.

This chain links TRBV13 with TRBJ2-7; D may be TRBD2 (5 bases). With 6 bases removed from V and 5 bases from J, the gap between germline ends came to 14 bases. The germline gives CDR1 PRHDT, CDR2 FYEKMQ (reference sequence). The CDR3 consists of 13 residues. CDR3 in DNA: TGTGCCAGCAGGGGCGGGTCAAGGGACGAGCAGTACTTC. Protein product: CASRGGSRDEQYF.

This rearrangement joins TRBV19 to TRBJ2-7; D is tentatively TRBD1 or TRBD2 (5 bases each). The germline CDR1 and CDR2 sequences are LNHDA and SQIVND (reference sequence). This CDR3 is 13 amino acids long. Deletions cut 5 bases from V and 5 bases from J, with 13 bases between. The CDR3 protein is CASSLGTLDEQYF. In nucleotides, the CDR3 is TGTGCCAGTAGTCTCGGGACCCTCGACGAGCAGTACTTC. The whole variable domain, remainder taken from reference TRBV19 and TRBJ2-7, is DGGITQSPKYLFRKEGQNVTLSCEQNLNHDAMYWYRQDPGQGLRLIYYSQIVNDFQKGDIAEGYSVSREKKESFPLTVTSAQKNPTAFYLCASSLGTLDEQYFGPGTRLTVT.

This clonotype came up many times. V is TRBV2 and J is TRBJ1-6; D is ambiguous. CDR3 size: 14 residues. With 6 bases removed from V and 0 bases from J, the gap between germline ends came to 6 bases. The germline V gene has CDR1 SNHLY and CDR2 FYNNEI. CDR3 DNA sequence: TGTGCCAGCAGGAGGGACTCCTATAATTCACCCCTCCACTTT. Its translation is CASRRDSYNSPLHF.

This clonotype was detected ten times or more. V usage is TRBV2 and J usage is TRBJ2-2, with D possibly called TRBD1 or TRBD2 (5 bases each). V gave up 7 bases and J gave up 0 bases, with 12 bases separating them. The CDR3 has 15 amino acids. CDR1 SNHLY and CDR2 FYNNEI come from the germline V gene. CDR3 in amino acids: CASKPGRANTGELFF. The DNA for the CDR3 is TGTGCCAGCAAGCCGGGACGTGCGAACACCGGGGAGCTGTTTTTT.

This clonotype was counted ten times or more. This sequence joins TRBV7-2 and TRBJ2-7; D is possibly TRBD2 (5 bases). Looked up from germline, CDR1 is SGHTA and CDR2 is FQGNSA. This CDR3 has 13 residues. Trimming stripped 3 bases from V and 6 bases from J, with 12 bases between. This CDR3 reads CASSFTRMGEQYF. Here the CDR3 DNA reads TGTGCCAGCAGCTTCACTAGGATGGGCGAGCAGTACTTC.

This clonotype was observed many times. The CDR3 spells CASLGASGRGETQYF. In nucleotides, the CDR3 is TGTGCCAGTTTGGGGGCTAGCGGGAGAGGGGAGACCCAGTACTTC. The rearrangement joins TRBV28 to TRBJ2-5, with TRBD2 identical over 10 bases. Per germline, CDR1 MDHEN and CDR2 SYDVKM. V was clipped by 9 bases and J by 5 bases; unmatched bases: 12. The CDR3 length is 15 residues.

Only a few counts were recorded for this clonotype. The chain employs TRBV30 and TRBJ2-1, with a weak D call TRBD1 (6 bases). Trimming removed 2 bases at V and 7 bases at J, with 6 bases between. Germline CDR1 reads GTSNPN; CDR2 reads SVGIG (reference sequence). The CDR3 consists of 11 residues. The CDR3 bases are TGTGCCTGGAGTACAGGGAATGAGCAGTTCTTC. Its translation is CAWSTGNEQFF.

At least ten counts were recorded for this clonotype. CDR3 residues: CASSRTVLNQPQHF. CDR3 DNA: TGTGCCAGCAGCCGGACTGTCCTTAATCAGCCCCAGCATTTT. The rearrangement joins TRBV7-8 to TRBJ1-5; D not certain. The CDR3 runs 14 residues. Germline-derived CDR1 and CDR2 are SGHVS and FQNEAQ. Trimming pared 5 bases from V and 4 bases from J, leaving 12 bases between.

This clonotype has a count of ten or more. The chain uses TRBV7-8 and TRBJ1-6; 7 bases are a match to TRBD1. Trimming cost V 5 bases and J 7 bases; bases outside gene matches: 5. The CDR3 sequence is 14 residues long. Looked up from germline, CDR1 is SGHVS and CDR2 is FQNEAQ. The CDR3 nucleotides read TGTGCCAGCAGCCCCGGGACAGAAAATTCACCCCTCCACTTT. Translation gives CASSPGTENSPLHF.

This clonotype was counted ten times or more. The CDR3, as DNA: TGTGCCGGAAACAGGGGTGGCCAGCCCCAGCATTTT. It specifies CAGNRGGQPQHF. This sequence joins TRBV6-1 and TRBJ1-5; 7 bases are a match to TRBD1. The trim removed 11 bases at V and 7 bases at J, leaving 8 bases unmatched. Looked up from germline, CDR1 is MNHNS and CDR2 is SASEGT. This CDR3 region has 12 residues.